This is a list of T cell receptor beta chains from one sample in a study of T cell responses to AZD1222 COVID-19 vaccine. The assay was immunoSEQ multiplex PCR, and TCRdb's table has in-frame clones only and misses some. The sample includes tens of thousands of clones, 80% to 95% of them seen just once. Here the sequenced sample was peripheral blood, taken 28 days after the second AZD1222 dose. These receptors originate from an adult who received the AZD1222 COVID-19 vaccine. The CDR3 runs from the conserved cysteine through the conserved F or W. The D gene is left open where the match is weak. Size is omitted from some rows. Given values are once, few, many or a class for expanded clones.

>TRBV5-8|TRBJ1-5|16|NA|TRBD1
TGTGCCAGCAGCTCCAGATCGCAGGGGGCGAGTCAGCCCCAGCATTTT
CASSSRSQGASQPQHF
>TRBV28|TRBJ2-3|11|once|NA
TGTGCCAGCAGTTTTTTTGATACGCAGTATTTT
CASSFFDTQYF
>TRBV7-2|TRBJ2-1|17|NA|TRBD2
TGTGCCAGCAGCTTAGTGGCTAGCGGGAGCGCCTACAATGAGCAGTTCTTC
CASSLVASGSAYNEQFF
>TRBV18|TRBJ2-5|13|NA|NA
TGTGCCAGCTCACCAGGGGTGGGAGAGACCCAGTACTTC
CASSPGVGETQYF
>TRBV7-2|TRBJ2-1|14|NA|NA
TGTGCCAGCAGCTTAACGGTAGCGGTTAATGAGCAGTTCTTC
CASSLTVAVNEQFF
>TRBV5-6|TRBJ2-5|12|NA|NA
TGTGCCAGCAGCTTCGGAGCAGAGACCCAGTACTTC
CASSFGAETQYF
>TRBV24-1|TRBJ2-3|16|NA|NA
TGTGCCACCAGCCCCCGAAACAGGGATTACACAGATACGCAGTATTTT
CATSPRNRDYTDTQYF
>TRBV24-1|TRBJ2-3|18|NA|NA
TGTGCCACCAGTGATTACCTTCGGAGGGCCACTAGCACAGATACGCAGTATTTT
CATSDYLRRATSTDTQYF
>TRBV5-1|TRBJ2-2|15|NA|TRBD1
TGCGCCAGCAGCATTGACAGGGGCAACACCGGGGAGCTGTTTTTT
CASSIDRGNTGELFF
>TRBV14|TRBJ2-2|13|NA|NA
TGTGCCAGCAGCCAAGTCAGGGCCGGGGAGCTGTTTTTT
CASSQVRAGELFF
>TRBV27|TRBJ1-4|17|NA|NA
TGTGCCAGCAGTTCTTACCAGGGGCATTCCACTAATGAAAAACTGTTTTTT
CASSSYQGHSTNEKLFF
>TRBV10-3|TRBJ1-1|17|NA|NA
TGTGCCATCAGGGGGGCGCAGCAAGGAACGGGGAACACTGAAGCTTTCTTT
CAIRGAQQGTGNTEAFF
>TRBV5-1|TRBJ1-6|14|NA|TRBD1
TGCGCCAGCAGCCCCGACAGGGGTAATTCACCCCTCCACTTT
CASSPDRGNSPLHF
>TRBV28|TRBJ2-7|17|NA|NA
TGTGCCAGCACCTACTCCAAGCCAGAGCGGAGCTCCTACGAGCAGTACTTC
CASTYSKPERSSYEQYF
>TRBV7-5|TRBJ2-7|13|NA|NA
TGTGTCAGAAGCACGGACGGCATCTACGAGCAGTACTTC
CVRSTDGIYEQYF
>TRBV28|TRBJ1-5|14|NA|NA
TGTGCCAGCAGCCGCGGCGGTAGCAATCAGCCCCAGCATTTT
CASSRGGSNQPQHF
>TRBV18|TRBJ2-7|15|NA|TRBD1
TGTGCCAGCTCATATACCGGGACAGGGGTGAGCGAGCAGTACTTC
CASSYTGTGVSEQYF
>TRBV19|TRBJ1-2|11|NA|NA
TGTGCCAGTAGCATAGGGGGTGGCTACACCTTC
CASSIGGGYTF
>TRBV6-6|TRBJ2-7|14|NA|TRBD2
TGTGCCAGCAGTTACCGGGAGGGCCCCTACGAGCAGTACTTC
CASSYREGPYEQYF
>TRBV29-1|TRBJ2-2|13|NA|TRBD2
TGCAGCGGCGGACTAGCGGGGGAAGGGGAGCTGTTTTTT
CSGGLAGEGELFF
>TRBV10-1|TRBJ2-1|17|NA|TRBD2
TGCGCCAGCAGTGAGGGGTCTAGCGGGAGGAGGGGCAATGAGCAGTTCTTC
CASSEGSSGRRGNEQFF
>TRBV11-3|TRBJ2-2|16|NA|TRBD1
TGTGCCAGCAGCCCCGTCAGGGGGCCCTTGGCCGGGGAGCTGTTTTTT
CASSPVRGPLAGELFF
>TRBV18|TRBJ1-4|14|NA|NA
TGTGCCAGCTCATCCCCCGGGGGGGGTGAAAAACTGTTTTTT
CASSSPGGGEKLFF
>TRBV6-4|TRBJ1-1|14|NA|NA
TGTGCCAGCAGATCAGGTGGGGCCCTCACTGAAGCTTTCTTT
CASRSGGALTEAFF
>TRBV10-3|TRBJ1-4|13|NA|NA
TGTGCCATCAGGGGAGGGGGTAATGAAAAACTGTTTTTT
CAIRGGGNEKLFF
>TRBV30|TRBJ2-7|14|NA|TRBD2
TGTGCCTGGAGTGTACAAGCTAGCGGGAGCGAGCAGTACTTC
CAWSVQASGSEQYF
>TRBV3-1/TRBV3-2|TRBJ2-3|23|NA|TRBD2
TGTGCCAGCAGCCAAGATTTGCGCGAGGTACTAGCGGGAGCGTCCAAAACCACAGATACGCAGTATTTT
CASSQDLREVLAGASKTTDTQYF
>TRBV6-2/TRBV6-3|TRBJ1-5|15|NA|NA
TGTGCCAGCAGCCGAGGTGGGATTAGCAATCAGCCCCAGCATTTT
CASSRGGISNQPQHF
>TRBV5-4|TRBJ2-1|14|NA|NA
TGTGCCAGCAGCTTGGATCCAGGGGCGGTTGAGCAGTTCTTC
CASSLDPGAVEQFF
>TRBV11-2|TRBJ2-2|15|once|TRBD1
TGTGCCAGCAGCCTGGACCAGGGGGCTATCGGGGAGCTGTTTTTT
CASSLDQGAIGELFF
>TRBV12-3/TRBV12-4|TRBJ1-5|13|NA|NA
TGTGCCAGCAGTTTTGGTAGGGTTCAGCCCCAGCATTTT
CASSFGRVQPQHF
>TRBV7-3|TRBJ2-3|13|NA|NA
TGTGCCAGCAGTCCTGCGGGCACAGATACGCAGTATTTT
CASSPAGTDTQYF
>TRBV3-1/TRBV3-2|TRBJ2-7|13|NA|NA
TGTGCCAGCAGCCAAGATCGCGGGGCAAAGCAGTACTTC
CASSQDRGAKQYF
>TRBV5-1|TRBJ2-1|14|NA|NA
TGCGCCAGCGACCGGGACAACTCCTACAATGAGCAGTTCTTC
CASDRDNSYNEQFF
>TRBV9|TRBJ1-5|15|once|NA
TGTGCCAGCAGCCTCAGCGGGGGGAACAATCAGCCCCAGCATTTT
CASSLSGGNNQPQHF
>TRBV9|TRBJ2-1|13|NA|NA
TGTGCCAGCGAGGGAGCCCTTAGGGATGAGCAGTTCTTC
CASEGALRDEQFF
>TRBV29-1|TRBJ1-4|11|NA|NA
TGCAGCGCCTTCACTAATGAAAAACTGTTTTTT
CSAFTNEKLFF
>TRBV28|TRBJ2-1|16|NA|TRBD2
TGTGCCAGCAGTTTCAGACATCCTGGACTAGCGGGAGGGCCCCTCTTC
CASSFRHPGLAGGPLF
>TRBV5-4|TRBJ1-5|17|NA|NA
TGTGCCAGCAGCTACGACAACGAAGGGAAGAACAATCAGCCCCAGCATTTT
CASSYDNEGKNNQPQHF
>TRBV27|TRBJ2-1|14|once|TRBD2
TGTGCCAGCTATAGCGGGAGCTCCTACAATGAGCAGTTCTTC
CASYSGSSYNEQFF
>TRBV2|TRBJ2-5|15|NA|TRBD1
TGTGCCAGCAGTGTAGGACAGGCGAGGAGGGAGACCCAGTACTTC
CASSVGQARRETQYF
>TRBV6-2/TRBV6-3|TRBJ2-3|15|once|NA
TGTGCCAGCAGTTTTGACAGGAGAAACACAGATACGCAGTATTTT
CASSFDRRNTDTQYF
>TRBV14|TRBJ1-4|15|once|NA
TGTGCCAGCAGCCGGAATGCAGGGGAAGGTGAAAAACTGTTTTTT
CASSRNAGEGEKLFF
>TRBV5-1|TRBJ2-2|15|once|NA
TGCGCCAGCAGCTTAATCCCCGGGCGTAGTGGGGAGCTGTTTTTT
CASSLIPGRSGELFF
>TRBV20-1|TRBJ2-2|13|NA|NA
TGCAGTGCTAGTTACGGGGTCACCGGGGAGCTGTTTTTT
CSASYGVTGELFF
>TRBV2|TRBJ2-3|14|NA|NA
TGTGCCAGCAGCCGGTCCCTCGAGGTAGATACGCAGTATTTT
CASSRSLEVDTQYF
>TRBV6-1|TRBJ2-7|17|NA|TRBD2
TGTGCCAGCAGTGAAGGCGCAGGGGTAGCGGGACGTTACGAGCAGTACTTC
CASSEGAGVAGRYEQYF
>TRBV9|TRBJ2-7|17|NA|NA
TGTGCCAGCAGCGAGGGCCCCACCGTGCGATCAACCTACGAGCAGTACTTC
CASSEGPTVRSTYEQYF
>TRBV18|TRBJ2-7|13|NA|TRBD2
TGTGCCAGCTCACCGCGGGAGCGGCAGGGAGGGTACTTC
CASSPRERQGGYF
>TRBV9|TRBJ2-7|12|NA|NA
TGTGCCAGCAGCGGAGATGGATACGAGCAGTACTTC
CASSGDGYEQYF
>TRBV24-1|TRBJ2-1|14|NA|TRBD2
TGTGCCACCAGTCCTAGCGGGAGCCTCTATGAGCAGTTCTTC
CATSPSGSLYEQFF
>TRBV30|TRBJ1-2|13|NA|NA
TGTGCCTGGGTTCAGGGGAGAGGCTATGGCTACACCTTC
CAWVQGRGYGYTF
>TRBV30|TRBJ1-2|12|NA|NA
TGTGCCTGGAGTCCTACAGGGAGTGGCTACACCTTC
CAWSPTGSGYTF
>TRBV5-5|TRBJ2-1|15|NA|NA
TGTGCCAGCAGCTTCGTCGGACAGGGAGGGAATGAGCAGTTCTTC
CASSFVGQGGNEQFF
>TRBV7-9|TRBJ2-2|15|NA|NA
TGTGCCAGCAGCTTATCGACCCCCCTCACCGGGGAGCTGTTTTTT
CASSLSTPLTGELFF
>TRBV3-1/TRBV3-2|TRBJ2-5|13|NA|NA
TGTGCCAGCAGCCAAACTAGTATAGAGACCCAGTACTTC
CASSQTSIETQYF
>TRBV7-3|TRBJ1-1|13|once|NA
TGTGCCAGCAGCTTAACGGGGAACACTGAAGCTTTCTTT
CASSLTGNTEAFF
>TRBV6-5|TRBJ1-2|15|NA|NA
TGTGCCAGCAGTTACCGGGCCCGTTTTGGCTATGGCTACACCTTC
CASSYRARFGYGYTF
>TRBV21-1|TRBJ2-7|16|NA|NA
TGTGCCAGCAGCAACCTAGCGGGAGGGCCCCTGGAGGCGCAGTACTTC
CASSNLAGGPLEAQYF